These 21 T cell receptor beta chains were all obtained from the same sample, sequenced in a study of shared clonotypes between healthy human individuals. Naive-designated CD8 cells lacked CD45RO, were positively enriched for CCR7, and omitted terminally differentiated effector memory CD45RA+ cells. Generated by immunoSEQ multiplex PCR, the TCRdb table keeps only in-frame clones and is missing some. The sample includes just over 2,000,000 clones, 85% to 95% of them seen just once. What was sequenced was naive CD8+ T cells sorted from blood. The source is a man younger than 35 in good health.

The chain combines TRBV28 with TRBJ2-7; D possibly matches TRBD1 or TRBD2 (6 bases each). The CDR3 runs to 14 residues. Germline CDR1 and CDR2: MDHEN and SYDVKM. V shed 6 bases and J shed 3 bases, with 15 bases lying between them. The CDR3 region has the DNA TGTGCCAGCAGGCTACAGGGAGGCGGCTACGAGCAGTACTTC. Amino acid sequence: CASRLQGGGYEQYF.

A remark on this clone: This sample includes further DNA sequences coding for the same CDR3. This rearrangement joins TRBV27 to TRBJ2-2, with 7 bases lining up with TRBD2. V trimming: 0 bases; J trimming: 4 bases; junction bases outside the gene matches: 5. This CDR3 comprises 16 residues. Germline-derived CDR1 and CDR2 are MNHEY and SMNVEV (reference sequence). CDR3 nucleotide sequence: TGTGCCAGCAGTTTATCGGCGGGAGCGGGCACCGGGGAGCTGTTTTTT. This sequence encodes CASSLSAGAGTGELFF.

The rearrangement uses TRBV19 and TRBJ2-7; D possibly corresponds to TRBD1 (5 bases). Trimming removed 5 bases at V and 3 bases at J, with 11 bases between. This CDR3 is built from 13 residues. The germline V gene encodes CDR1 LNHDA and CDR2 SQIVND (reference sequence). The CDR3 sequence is CASSPGWGYEQYF. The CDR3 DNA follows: TGTGCCAGTAGTCCAGGGTGGGGCTACGAGCAGTACTTC.

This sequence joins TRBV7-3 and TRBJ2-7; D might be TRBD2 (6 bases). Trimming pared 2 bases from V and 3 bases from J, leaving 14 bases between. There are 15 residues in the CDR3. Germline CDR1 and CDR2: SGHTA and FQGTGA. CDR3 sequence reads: CASSLGAGPGYEQYF. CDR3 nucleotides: TGTGCCAGCAGCTTAGGGGCGGGACCGGGCTACGAGCAGTACTTC.

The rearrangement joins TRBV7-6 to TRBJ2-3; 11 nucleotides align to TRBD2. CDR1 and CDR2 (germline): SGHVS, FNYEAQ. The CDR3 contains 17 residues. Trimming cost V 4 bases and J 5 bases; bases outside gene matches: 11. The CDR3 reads CASSSGWTSGSLDTQYF. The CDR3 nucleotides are TGTGCCAGCAGCTCCGGGTGGACTAGCGGGTCTCTAGATACGCAGTATTTT.

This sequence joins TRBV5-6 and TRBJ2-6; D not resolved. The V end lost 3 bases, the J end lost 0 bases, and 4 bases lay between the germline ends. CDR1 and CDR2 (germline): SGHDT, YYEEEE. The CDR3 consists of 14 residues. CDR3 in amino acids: CASSWGSGANVLTF. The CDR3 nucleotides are TGTGCCAGCAGCTGGGGCTCTGGGGCCAACGTCCTGACTTTC.

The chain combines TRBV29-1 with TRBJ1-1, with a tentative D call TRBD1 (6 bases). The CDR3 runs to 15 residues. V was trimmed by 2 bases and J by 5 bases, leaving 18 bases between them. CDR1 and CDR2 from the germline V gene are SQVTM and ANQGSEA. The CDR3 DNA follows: TGCAGCGTTGAAAGCGTAGCAGGGGTGTATACTGAAGCTTTCTTT. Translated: CSVESVAGVYTEAFF.

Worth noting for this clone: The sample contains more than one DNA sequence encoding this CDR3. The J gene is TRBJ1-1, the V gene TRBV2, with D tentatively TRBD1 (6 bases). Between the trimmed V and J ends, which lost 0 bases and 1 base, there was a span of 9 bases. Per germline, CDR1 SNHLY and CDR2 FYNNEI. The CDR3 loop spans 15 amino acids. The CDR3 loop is CASSEASTGNTEAFF. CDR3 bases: TGTGCCAGCAGTGAAGCATCGACAGGGAACACTGAAGCTTTCTTT.

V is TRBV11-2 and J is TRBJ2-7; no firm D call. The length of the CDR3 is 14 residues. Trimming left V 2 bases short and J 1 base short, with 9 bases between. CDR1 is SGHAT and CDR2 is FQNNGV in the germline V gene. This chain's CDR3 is CASSLFGSSYEQYF. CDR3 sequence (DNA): TGTGCCAGCAGCTTATTCGGCAGTTCCTACGAGCAGTACTTC.

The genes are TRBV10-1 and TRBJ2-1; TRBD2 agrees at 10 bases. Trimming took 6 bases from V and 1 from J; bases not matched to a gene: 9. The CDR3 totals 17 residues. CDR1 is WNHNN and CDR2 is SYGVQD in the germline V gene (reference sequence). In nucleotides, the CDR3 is TGCGCCAGCAGGGTCGTACTAGCGGGGTGGTCCTACAATGAGCAGTTCTTC. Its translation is CASRVVLAGWSYNEQFF.

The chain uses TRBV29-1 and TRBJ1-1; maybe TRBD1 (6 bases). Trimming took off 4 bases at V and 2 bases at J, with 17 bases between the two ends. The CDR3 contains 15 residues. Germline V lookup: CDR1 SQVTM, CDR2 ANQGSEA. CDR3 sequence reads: CSVVQGKIINTEAFF. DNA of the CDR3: TGCAGCGTTGTGCAGGGGAAGATAATCAACACTGAAGCTTTCTTT. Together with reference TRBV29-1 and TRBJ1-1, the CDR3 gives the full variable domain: SAVISQKPSRDICQRGTSLTIQCQVDSQVTMMFWYRQQPGQSLTLIATANQGSEATYESGFVIDKFPISRPNLTFSTLTVSNMSPEDSSIYLCSVVQGKIINTEAFFGQGTRLTVV.

Here the CDR3 reads CASSQVDGAYEQYF. CDR3 coding DNA: TGCGCCAGCAGCCAAGTGGACGGGGCCTACGAGCAGTACTTC. The chain joins TRBV4-1 to TRBJ2-7; D possibly corresponds to TRBD2 (5 bases). The ends were cut back, 1 base at V and 2 bases at J, with 9 bases in the middle. This CDR3 comprises 14 residues. Per the germline V gene, CDR1 is MGHRA and CDR2 is YSYEKL.

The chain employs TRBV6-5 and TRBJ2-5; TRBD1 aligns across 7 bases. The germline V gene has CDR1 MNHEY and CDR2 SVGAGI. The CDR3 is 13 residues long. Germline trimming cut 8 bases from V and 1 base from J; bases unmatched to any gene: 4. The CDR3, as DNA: TGTGCCAGCGGACAGGATATCCAAGAGACCCAGTACTTC. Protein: CASGQDIQETQYF.

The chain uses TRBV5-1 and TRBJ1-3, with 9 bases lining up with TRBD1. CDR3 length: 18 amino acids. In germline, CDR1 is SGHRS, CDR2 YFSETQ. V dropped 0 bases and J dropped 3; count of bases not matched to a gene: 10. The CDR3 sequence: CASSLGHRDRDNGNTIYF. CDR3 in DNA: TGCGCCAGCAGCTTGGGCCACCGGGACAGGGACAATGGAAACACCATATATTTT.

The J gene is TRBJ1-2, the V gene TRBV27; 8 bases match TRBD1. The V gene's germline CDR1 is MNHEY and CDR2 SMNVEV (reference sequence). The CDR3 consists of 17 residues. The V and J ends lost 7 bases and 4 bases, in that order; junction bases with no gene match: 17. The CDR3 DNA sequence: TGTGCCAGCACGGGGATATTGGACAGGGCAGGGACCTATGGCTACACCTTC. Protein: CASTGILDRAGTYGYTF.

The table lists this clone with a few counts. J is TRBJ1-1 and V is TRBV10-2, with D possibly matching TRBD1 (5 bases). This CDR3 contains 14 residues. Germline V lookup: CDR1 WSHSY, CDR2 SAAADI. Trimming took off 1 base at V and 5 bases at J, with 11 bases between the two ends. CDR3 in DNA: TGCGCCAGCAGTGAGTGGGAGGGGAGGACTGAAGCTTTCTTT. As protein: CASSEWEGRTEAFF.

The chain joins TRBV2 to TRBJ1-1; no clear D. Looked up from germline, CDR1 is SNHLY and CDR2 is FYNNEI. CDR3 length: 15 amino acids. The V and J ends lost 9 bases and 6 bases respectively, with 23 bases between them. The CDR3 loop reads CARPLGEGKFAEAFF. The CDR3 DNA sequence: TGTGCCAGACCCCTAGGAGAAGGGAAGTTCGCTGAAGCTTTCTTT. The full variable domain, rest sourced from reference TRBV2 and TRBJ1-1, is EPEVTQTPSHQVTQMGQEVILRCVPISNHLYFYWYRQILGQKVEFLVSFYNNEISEKSEIFDDQFSVERPDGSNFTLKIRSTKLEDSAMYFCARPLGEGKFAEAFFGQGTRLTVV.

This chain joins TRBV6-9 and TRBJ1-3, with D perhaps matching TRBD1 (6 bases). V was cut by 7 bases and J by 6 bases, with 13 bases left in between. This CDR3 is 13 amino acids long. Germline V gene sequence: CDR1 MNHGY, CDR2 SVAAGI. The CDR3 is CASKGTPLNTIYF. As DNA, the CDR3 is TGTGCCAGCAAGGGGACACCGCTAAACACCATATATTTT.

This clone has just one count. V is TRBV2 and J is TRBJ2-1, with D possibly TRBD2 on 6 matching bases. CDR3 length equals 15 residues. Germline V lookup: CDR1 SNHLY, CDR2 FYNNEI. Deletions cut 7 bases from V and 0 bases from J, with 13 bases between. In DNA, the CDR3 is TGTGCCAGCATGGTCGGCGGGGTCTCCTACAATGAGCAGTTCTTC. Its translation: CASMVGGVSYNEQFF.

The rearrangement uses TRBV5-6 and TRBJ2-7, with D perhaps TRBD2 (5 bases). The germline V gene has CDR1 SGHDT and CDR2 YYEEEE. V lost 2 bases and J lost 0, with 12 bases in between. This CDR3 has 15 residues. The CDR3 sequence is CASSFRGGLSYEQYF. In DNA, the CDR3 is TGTGCCAGCAGCTTCCGAGGAGGCCTCTCCTACGAGCAGTACTTC.

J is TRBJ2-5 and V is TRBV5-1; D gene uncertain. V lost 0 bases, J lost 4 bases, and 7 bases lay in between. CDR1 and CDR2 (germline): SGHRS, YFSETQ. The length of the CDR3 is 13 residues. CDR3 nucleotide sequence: TGCGCCAGCAGCTTGGGAGGTTCAGAGACCCAGTACTTC. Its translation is CASSLGGSETQYF.